This note documents a single TCR beta chain sequence. This sample stems from a study of cytomegalovirus exposure and HLA in healthy donors. The PCR was carried out with 60 Vbeta primers and 13 Jbeta primers. TCRdb's copy holds only in-frame clones and misses some; the assay was immunoSEQ multiplex PCR. This table has over 150,000 clones, over 70% appearing once. The V gene end was trimmed by 5 bases and the J gene end by 6 bases; junction bases not matched to a gene: 11. Germline CDR1 reads SGHTA; CDR2 reads FQGNSA. This CDR3 contains 16 residues. The source of this sequence is a man younger than 40 in good health and CMV-seropositive. The sample comprised PBMCs. This chain links TRBV7-2 with TRBJ2-1, with 9 bases aligning to TRBD2. In DNA, the CDR3 is TGTGCCAGCAGCCTCCCCCTAGCGGGACCCCCCAATGAGCAGTTCTTC. This gives the protein CASSLPLAGPPNEQFF.